These 26 T cell receptor beta chains share one sample of origin, sequenced in a study of T cell repertoires in cytomegalovirus infection. TCRdb re-analysed the reads in MiXCR, keeping a single row per CDR3 protein. The table has some 320,000 distinct CDR3 sequences, over 7.5% seen once; the top ten hold 3.5% to 4.5%. The sequenced sample consisted of PBMCs. All receptors come from a human donor in good health (CMV status not recorded). Some clones in this sample may be carry-over from other donors' samples.

This clonotype appeared many times. J is TRBJ1-1 and V is TRBV30; 11 bases line up with TRBD1. This CDR3 has 15 amino acids. Germline V lookup: CDR1 GTSNPN, CDR2 SVGIG (reference sequence). With 1 base clipped from V and 8 bases from J, the junction kept 9 bases outside the gene matches. The CDR3 sequence is CAWSGGTGGKREAFF. The CDR3 DNA reads TGTGCCTGGAGTGGGGGGACAGGGGGAAAGAGGGAAGCTTTCTTT.

This clonotype was seen ten or more times. CDR3 nucleotide sequence: TGTGCCAGCAGGGGACGGAACACCGGGGAGCTGTTTTTT. Protein sequence: CASRGRNTGELFF. The chain uses TRBV7-9 and TRBJ2-2; D possibly matches TRBD1 or TRBD2 (5 bases each). Trimming left V 6 bases short and J 1 base short, with 6 bases between. The germline CDR1 and CDR2 sequences are SEHNR and FQNEAQ (reference sequence). There are 13 residues in the CDR3.

This clonotype has at least ten counts. This CDR3 reads CASSLGAGGKNQPQHF. Written as DNA, the CDR3 is TGTGCCAGCAGCTTAGGCGCAGGGGGGAAGAATCAGCCCCAGCATTTT. V and J are TRBV7-6 and TRBJ1-5; TRBD1 matches at 7 bases. Losses at the gene ends were 1 base for V and 4 bases for J; bases not matched to a gene: 7. The CDR3 sequence is 16 residues long. The germline V gene encodes CDR1 SGHVS and CDR2 FNYEAQ.

This clonotype was counted between two and nine times. V usage is TRBV4-1 and J usage is TRBJ2-7; D unclear. Trimming cost V 4 bases and J 4 bases, with 14 bases left between them. The CDR3 sequence is 14 residues long. Per the germline V gene, CDR1 is MGHRA and CDR2 is YSYEKL. The CDR3 is CASSREGIKYEQYF. The CDR3 nucleotides are TGCGCCAGCAGCCGAGAAGGAATCAAATACGAGCAGTACTTC.

This clonotype was recorded many times. The chain links TRBV6-1 to TRBJ1-6; no definite D call. V lost 7 bases to trimming and J lost 5 bases, with 9 bases between them. The CDR3 spans 13 residues. The germline V gene has CDR1 MNHNS and CDR2 SASEGT. CDR3 loop: CASIIGNNSPLHF. CDR3 DNA: TGTGCCAGCATAATCGGGAATAATTCACCCCTCCACTTT.

The chain combines TRBV7-2 with TRBJ2-3, with a tentative D call TRBD1 (6 bases). CDR1 is SGHTA, CDR2 FQGNSA, per germline. This CDR3 has 13 amino acids. The ends were cut back, 8 bases at V and 7 bases at J, with 16 bases in the middle. CDR3 bases: TGTGCCAGCTTGGGGGCACCCGCGTATACGCAGTATTTT. This encodes CASLGAPAYTQYF.

The chain joins TRBV11-2 to TRBJ2-5; 13 bases are shared with TRBD2. The V and J ends lost 0 bases and 0 bases, in that order; junction bases with no gene match: 7. The CDR3 runs 19 residues. The germline CDR1 and CDR2 sequences are SGHAT and FQNNGV. CDR3 residues: CASSLEGLGLAGHQETQYF. CDR3 sequence (DNA): TGTGCCAGCAGCTTAGAAGGTTTGGGACTAGCGGGGCACCAAGAGACCCAGTACTTC.

This clonotype has ten or more counts. The rearrangement uses TRBV30 and TRBJ1-2, with 8 nucleotides matching TRBD1. With V trimmed by 4 bases and J by 3 bases, 16 bases remained unmatched. The CDR3 runs to 17 residues. The germline V gene encodes CDR1 GTSNPN and CDR2 SVGIG (reference sequence). CDR3 coding DNA: TGTGCCTGGACGCAGGGAGGACAGGGTTGGTCGCACTATGGCTACACCTTC. Protein product: CAWTQGGQGWSHYGYTF. The variable domain in full, with the rest retrieved from reference TRBV30 and TRBJ1-2, is SQTIHQWPATLVQPVGSPLSLECTVEGTSNPNLYWYRQAAGRGLQLLFYSVGIGQISSEVPQNLSASRPQDRQFILSSKKLLLSDSGFYLCAWTQGGQGWSHYGYTFGSGTRLTVV.

This clonotype was detected many times. The chain carries TRBV6-2 or TRBV6-3 and TRBJ2-2; 10 bases map to TRBD1. The germline V gene has CDR1 MNHEY and CDR2 SVGEGT. The CDR3 is 18 residues long. V trimming: 4 bases; J trimming: 6 bases; junction bases outside the gene matches: 14. CDR3 nucleotide sequence: TGTGCCAGCAGTTTCACAATACCGGGACAGGGGAAGGCCGGGGAGCTGTTTTTT. This codes for CASSFTIPGQGKAGELFF.

Worth noting for this clonotype: A much larger clone lies one base from this, so it may be a read error. V and J are TRBV4-2 and TRBJ1-4; possible D gene TRBD1, 6 bases. Deletions cut 4 bases from V and 1 base from J, with 7 bases between. The germline V gene encodes CDR1 LGHNA and CDR2 YNFKEQ. CDR3 length equals 14 residues. The CDR3 coding sequence is TGTGCCAGCAGCCCACAGGGAACTAATGAAAAACTGTTTTTT. Its protein is CASSPQGTNEKLFF.

This clonotype has a handful of counts. This sequence joins TRBV20-1 and TRBJ2-3; TRBD2 aligns across 7 bases. Germline values: CDR1 DFQATT, CDR2 SNEGSKA (reference sequence). The CDR3 is made up of 17 amino acids. V lost 4 bases, J lost 2 bases, and 15 bases stayed unmatched. CDR3 DNA sequence: TGCAGTGCTATCGCCACTTCCTTACTAGCGCTCACAGATACGCAGTATTTT. As protein: CSAIATSLLALTDTQYF.

This CDR3 is CASSTQGGGANVLTF. The CDR3, as DNA: TGTGCCAGCAGTACCCAGGGAGGTGGGGCCAACGTCCTGACTTTC. This chain connects TRBV6-8 to TRBJ2-6, with a weak D call TRBD2 (6 bases). With 5 bases removed from V and 3 bases from J, the gap between germline ends came to 11 bases. CDR1 is MNHGY, CDR2 SAAAGT, per germline. CDR3 length: 15 amino acids.

This clonotype was recorded many times. V and J are TRBV7-2 and TRBJ1-2; D perhaps matches TRBD1 (6 bases). V lost 6 bases and J lost 5, with 16 bases in between. The CDR3 length is 14 residues. From germline, CDR1 is SGHTA and CDR2 FQGNSA. CDR3 coding DNA: TGTGCCAGCAGGGAGGCAGGGGCGTCATATGGCTACACCTTC. This translates into CASREAGASYGYTF.

The chain recombines TRBV6-2 or TRBV6-3 with TRBJ2-7, with 11 bases that match TRBD2. V shed 2 bases, J shed 2 bases, and the junction held 5 bases outside the gene matches. In germline, CDR1 is MNHEY, CDR2 SVGEGT. The CDR3 extends over 16 amino acids. CDR3 region: CASSYTSGGATYEQYF. CDR3 sequence (DNA): TGTGCCAGCAGTTACACTAGCGGGGGTGCTACCTACGAGCAGTACTTC.

At least ten counts were recorded for this clonotype. This chain uses TRBV7-2 with TRBJ1-6; a possible D gene is TRBD1 (6 bases). V gave up 5 bases and J gave up 0 bases, with 17 bases separating them. There are 18 residues in the CDR3. Germline V gives CDR1 SGHTA, CDR2 FQGNSA. The CDR3 DNA is TGTGCCAGCAGCGCCTTGACAGGTTTTGGCTCCTATAATTCACCCCTCCACTTT. It is translated as CASSALTGFGSYNSPLHF.

This clonotype was counted ten times or more. The J gene is TRBJ2-1, the V gene TRBV12-3 or TRBV12-4; 12 nucleotides align to TRBD2. Trimming removed 6 bases from V and 1 base from J; junction bases left unmatched: 4. The CDR3 runs to 16 residues. As DNA, the CDR3 is TGTGCCAGCAGCTTGCTAGCGGGAGGGTCCTACAATGAGCAGTTCTTC. This gives the protein CASSLLAGGSYNEQFF.

This clonotype has at least ten counts. The J gene is TRBJ2-5, the V gene TRBV7-2; D is ambiguous. Germline CDR1 and CDR2: SGHTA and FQGNSA. The CDR3 is 13 amino acids. V shed 4 bases and J shed 4 bases, with 10 bases lying between them. As DNA, the CDR3 is TGTGCCAGCAGCTCGGATTTGAGAGAGACCCAGTACTTC. Translated: CASSSDLRETQYF.

This clonotype was found many times. This CDR3 reads CASSLGLANYEQYF. The CDR3, as DNA: TGTGCCAGCAGCTTAGGCCTAGCTAACTACGAGCAGTACTTC. The V and J genes are TRBV7-2 and TRBJ2-7, with D perhaps TRBD2 (5 bases). Trimming shortened V by 1 base and J by 3 bases, and 10 bases separated the two germline ends. Germline CDR1 reads SGHTA; CDR2 reads FQGNSA. The CDR3 sequence is 14 residues long. Full variable domain (remainder filled in from reference TRBV7-2 and TRBJ2-7): GAGVSQSPSNKVTEKGKDVELRCDPISGHTALYWYRQSLGQGLEFLIYFQGNSAPDKSGLPSDRFSAERTGGSVSTLTIQRTQQEDSAVYLCASSLGLANYEQYFGPGTRLTVT.

The genes are TRBV6-6 and TRBJ2-7; 9 nucleotides agree with TRBD2. There are 14 residues in the CDR3. Losses at the gene ends were 5 bases for V and 2 bases for J; bases not matched to a gene: 4. Germline V gene data show CDR1 as MNHNY and CDR2 as SVGAGI (reference sequence). The CDR3 protein is CASSTRGGAYEQYF. Written as DNA, the CDR3 is TGTGCCAGCAGTACCCGCGGGGGGGCCTACGAGCAGTACTTC.

This clonotype was detected only a few times. J is TRBJ2-6 and V is TRBV19; tentatively, D is TRBD1 (6 bases). The V and J ends lost 3 bases and 2 bases respectively, with 8 bases between them. CDR1 is LNHDA, CDR2 SQIVND, per germline (reference sequence). The CDR3 consists of 15 residues. CDR3 amino acids: CASSMQGPGANVLTF. In DNA form, the CDR3 reads TGTGCCAGTAGTATGCAGGGGCCTGGGGCCAACGTCCTGACTTTC. The full variable domain, with the rest looked up from reference TRBV19 and TRBJ2-6, is DGGITQSPKYLFRKEGQNVTLSCEQNLNHDAMYWYRQDPGQGLRLIYYSQIVNDFQKGDIAEGYSVSREKKESFPLTVTSAQKNPTAFYLCASSMQGPGANVLTFGAGSRLTVL.

This clonotype has more than one count but fewer than ten. A read error may account for a junction end that differs from germline. The gene calls are TRBV19 and TRBJ2-3, with D uncertain. Per germline, CDR1 LNHDA and CDR2 SQIVND (reference sequence). The CDR3 length is 13 residues. This chain's CDR3 is CASKHGYTDSWNF. The CDR3 nucleotides read TGTGCCAGTAAACACGGATACACAGATAGTTGGAATTTT.

The rearrangement links TRBV24-1 to TRBJ1-2; weak D call: TRBD1 (5 bases). Germline V gene data show CDR1 as KGHDR and CDR2 as SFDVKD. This CDR3 comprises 18 residues. The germline V and J ends were trimmed by 3 bases and 0 bases, with 19 bases remaining between them. CDR3 sequence reads: CATSDQVPLDTANYGYTF. CDR3 bases: TGTGCCACCAGTGATCAAGTCCCCCTGGACACAGCTAACTATGGCTACACCTTC.

The rearrangement links TRBV15 to TRBJ2-1; D is tentatively TRBD1 or TRBD2 (5 bases each). This CDR3 contains 17 residues. V lost 4 bases, J lost 1 base, and 17 bases lay in between. In germline, CDR1 is LNHNV, CDR2 YYDKDF (reference sequence). The CDR3 DNA reads TGTGCCACCAGCACCACTAGTTCTGGGGGATCCTACAATGAGCAGTTCTTC. Translated, it gives CATSTTSSGGSYNEQFF.

Ten or more counts support this clonotype. The genes are TRBV7-2 and TRBJ2-6; D remains unclear. V lost 6 bases and J lost 2, with 8 bases in between. This CDR3 spans 14 amino acids. Germline V lookup: CDR1 SGHTA, CDR2 FQGNSA. The CDR3 loop reads CASRPGAGANVLTF. The CDR3 DNA reads as TGTGCCAGCAGGCCTGGGGCTGGGGCCAACGTCCTGACTTTC.

A few counts support this clonotype. In nucleotides, the CDR3 is TGTGCCAGCAGTTACGCCAACAGGGCCGGAGGTGGCTACACCTTC. Residues: CASSYANRAGGGYTF. V and J are TRBV6-6 and TRBJ1-2; a possible D gene is TRBD1 (6 bases). Germline assignment: CDR1 MNHNY and CDR2 SVGAGI (reference sequence). CDR3 length: 15 amino acids. With 2 bases removed from V and 7 bases from J, the gap between germline ends came to 17 bases.

This clonotype was detected many times. This sequence joins TRBV7-2 and TRBJ2-7, with TRBD2 identical over 8 bases. V dropped 4 bases and J dropped 0; count of bases not matched to a gene: 5. CDR3 size: 15 residues. CDR1 is SGHTA and CDR2 is FQGNSA in the germline V gene. In nucleotides, the CDR3 is TGTGCCAGCAGCTACACGGGGGGGAGCTCCTACGAGCAGTACTTC. This sequence encodes CASSYTGGSSYEQYF.